Each of the 9 T cell receptor beta chains below was sequenced from the same sample in a study of T cell changes during pregnancy in multiple sclerosis. Assay: immunoSEQ multiplex PCR; the TCRdb copy retains only in-frame clones and omits some. The table lists about 59,000 clones, around 94% of them singletons. The sample consisted of CD8+ T cells from peripheral blood mononuclear cells, taken after pregnancy. The source of these receptors is a female donor with multiple sclerosis, enrolled in a pregnancy study.

The chain couples TRBV6-1 to TRBJ2-7, with 11 bases fitting TRBD2. V lost 2 bases and J lost 5; bases outside the gene matches: 8. The CDR3 length is 16 residues. The germline CDR1 and CDR2 sequences are MNHNS and SASEGT. Here the CDR3 reads CASSELAGGRIHEQYF. Here the CDR3 DNA reads TGTGCCAGCAGTGAACTAGCGGGAGGCCGCATCCACGAGCAGTACTTC.

The chain recombines TRBV15 with TRBJ2-7; 8 positions agree with TRBD2. With V trimmed by 4 bases and J by 2 bases, 4 bases remained unmatched. The CDR3 length is 14 residues. The germline gives CDR1 LNHNV, CDR2 YYDKDF (reference sequence). The CDR3, as DNA: TGTGCCACCAGCATCCCGGGACTAGCCTACGAGCAGTACTTC. Translated, it gives CATSIPGLAYEQYF.

J is TRBJ2-7 and V is TRBV20-1; tentative D call: TRBD1 (5 bases). CDR1 and CDR2 from the germline V gene are DFQATT and SNEGSKA (reference sequence). This CDR3 has 11 amino acids. The ends were cut back, 5 bases at V and 10 bases at J, with 15 bases in the middle. This chain's CDR3 is CSAPQGPGQYF. As DNA, the CDR3 is TGCAGTGCTCCTCAGGGCCCCGGACAGTACTTC.

The CDR3 DNA reads TGTGCCAGCAGTTTCGGACAGGGGGTCTACGAGCAGTACTTC. Translating it yields CASSFGQGVYEQYF. V usage is TRBV27 and J usage is TRBJ2-7; 10 bases match TRBD1. This CDR3 has 14 amino acids. The V and J ends lost 3 bases and 3 bases, in that order; junction bases with no gene match: 2. Germline V gene lookup returns CDR1 MNHEY and CDR2 SMNVEV (reference sequence).

This clone was detected once. This chain links TRBV7-2 with TRBJ2-7; no reliable D call. V lost 1 base and J 0 bases, leaving 4 bases between the germline ends. The CDR3 spans 13 residues. Germline V gene sequence: CDR1 SGHTA, CDR2 FQGNSA. The CDR3: CASSLESSYEQYF. DNA for the CDR3: TGTGCCAGCAGCTTAGAGAGCTCCTACGAGCAGTACTTC.

The V call is TRBV7-8, the J call TRBJ2-7, with D uncertain. This CDR3 comprises 13 residues. Trimming took 5 bases from V and 3 from J, leaving 11 bases between them. Germline CDR1 is SGHVS and CDR2 is FQNEAQ. The chain's CDR3 is CASSPLSYYEQYF. The DNA of the CDR3 is TGTGCCAGCAGCCCCTTGAGCTACTACGAGCAGTACTTC.

V and J are TRBV27 and TRBJ2-7, with a tentative D call TRBD2 (5 bases). Trimming took off 6 bases at V and 1 base at J, with 10 bases between the two ends. The CDR3 has 13 residues. CDR1 MNHEY and CDR2 SMNVEV come from the germline V gene (reference sequence). This chain's CDR3 is CASSTTSSYEQYF. As DNA, the CDR3 is TGTGCCAGCAGCACTACTAGTTCCTACGAGCAGTACTTC.

The gene calls are TRBV9 and TRBJ2-3; D not certain. CDR3 length equals 15 residues. The V gene lost 0 bases and the J gene lost 3 bases, with 11 bases spanning the gap. Germline loops: CDR1 SGDLS, CDR2 YYNGEE. This CDR3 is CASSVEGLLTDTQYF. The CDR3 bases are TGTGCCAGCAGCGTAGAAGGCCTACTAACAGATACGCAGTATTTT.

The CDR3 protein is CASREELARIGTGELFF. CDR3 in DNA: TGTGCCAGCAGGGAAGAACTAGCCCGAATAGGAACCGGGGAGCTGTTTTTT. The rearrangement uses TRBV7-6 and TRBJ2-2; weak D call: TRBD2 (6 bases). Deletions cut 6 bases from V and 5 bases from J, with 22 bases between. This CDR3 has 17 amino acids. Germline V gives CDR1 SGHVS, CDR2 FNYEAQ.